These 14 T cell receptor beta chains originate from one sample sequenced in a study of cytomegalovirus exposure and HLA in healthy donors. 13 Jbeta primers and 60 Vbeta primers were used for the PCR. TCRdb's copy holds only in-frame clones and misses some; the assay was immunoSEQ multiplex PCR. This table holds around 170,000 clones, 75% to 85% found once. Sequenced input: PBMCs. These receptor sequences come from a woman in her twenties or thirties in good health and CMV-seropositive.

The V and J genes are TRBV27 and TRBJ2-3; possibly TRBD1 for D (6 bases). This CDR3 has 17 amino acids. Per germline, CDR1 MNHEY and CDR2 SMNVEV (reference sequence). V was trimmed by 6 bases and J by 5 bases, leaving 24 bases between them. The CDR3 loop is CASSRTDFGLMGDTQYF. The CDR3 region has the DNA TGTGCCAGCAGCCGGACAGATTTCGGGTTAATGGGAGATACGCAGTATTTT.

The CDR3, as DNA: TGTGCCAGCAGTTCTAGCGGGGGGGACACAGATACGCAGTATTTT. This translates into CASSSSGGDTDTQYF. The chain links TRBV2 to TRBJ2-3, with 12 bases lining up with TRBD2. V was clipped by 5 bases and J by 2 bases; unmatched bases: 2. CDR1 SNHLY and CDR2 FYNNEI come from the germline V gene. The CDR3 contains 15 residues.

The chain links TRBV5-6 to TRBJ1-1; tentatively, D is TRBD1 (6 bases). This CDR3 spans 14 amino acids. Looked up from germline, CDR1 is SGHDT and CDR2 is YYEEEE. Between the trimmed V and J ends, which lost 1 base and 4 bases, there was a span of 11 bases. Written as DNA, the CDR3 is TGTGCCAGCAGCTTGACGGGACAAATCACTGAAGCTTTCTTT. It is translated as CASSLTGQITEAFF.

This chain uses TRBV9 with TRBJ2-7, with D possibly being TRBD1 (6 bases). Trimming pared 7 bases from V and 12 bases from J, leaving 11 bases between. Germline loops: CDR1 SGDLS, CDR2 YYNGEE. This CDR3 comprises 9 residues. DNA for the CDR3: TGTGCCAGCGGGGACATCCCGTACTTC. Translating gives CASGDIPYF. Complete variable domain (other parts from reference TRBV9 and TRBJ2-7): DSGVTQTPKHLITATGQRVTLRCSPRSGDLSVYWYQQSLDQGLQFLIQYYNGEERAKGNILERFSAQQFPDLHSELNLSSLELGDSALYFCASGDIPYFGPGTRLTVT.

CDR3: CASSRTSPGEAFF. CDR3 nucleotides: TGTGCCAGCAGCCGGACATCCCCCGGGGAAGCTTTCTTT. This chain connects TRBV11-2 to TRBJ1-1; a possible D gene is TRBD1 (5 bases). The CDR3 spans 13 residues. Germline V gives CDR1 SGHAT, CDR2 FQNNGV. The V and J ends lost 5 bases and 8 bases respectively, with 15 bases between them.

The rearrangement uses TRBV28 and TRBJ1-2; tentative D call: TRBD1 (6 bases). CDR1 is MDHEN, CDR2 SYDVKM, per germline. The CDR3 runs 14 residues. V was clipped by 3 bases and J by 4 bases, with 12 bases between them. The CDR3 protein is CASSFRTEVYGYTF. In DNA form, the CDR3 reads TGTGCCAGCAGTTTCCGGACAGAAGTCTATGGCTACACCTTC.

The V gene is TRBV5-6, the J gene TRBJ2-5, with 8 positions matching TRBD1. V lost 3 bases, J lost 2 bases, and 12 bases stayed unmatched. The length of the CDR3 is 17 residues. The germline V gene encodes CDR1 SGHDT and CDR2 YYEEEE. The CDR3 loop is CASSWVMTGVVQETQYF. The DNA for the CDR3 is TGTGCCAGCAGCTGGGTAATGACAGGGGTTGTGCAAGAGACCCAGTACTTC.

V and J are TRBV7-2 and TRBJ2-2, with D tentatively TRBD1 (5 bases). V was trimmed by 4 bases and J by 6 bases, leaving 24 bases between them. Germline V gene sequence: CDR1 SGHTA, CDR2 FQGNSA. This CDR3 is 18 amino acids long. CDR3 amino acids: CASSSLLRTRLTPGELFF. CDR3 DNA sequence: TGTGCCAGCAGCTCCCTTCTTCGGACACGATTAACACCCGGGGAGCTGTTTTTT.

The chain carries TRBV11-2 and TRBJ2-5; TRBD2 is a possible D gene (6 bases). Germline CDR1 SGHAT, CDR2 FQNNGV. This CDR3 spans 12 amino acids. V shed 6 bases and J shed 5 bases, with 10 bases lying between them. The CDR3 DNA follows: TGTGCCAGCAGTTTGGGGAGGGAGACCCAGTACTTC. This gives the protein CASSLGRETQYF.

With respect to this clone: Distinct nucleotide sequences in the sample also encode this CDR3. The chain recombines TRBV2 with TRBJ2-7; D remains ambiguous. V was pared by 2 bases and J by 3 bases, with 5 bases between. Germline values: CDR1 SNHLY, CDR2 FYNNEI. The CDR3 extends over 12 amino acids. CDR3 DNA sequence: TGTGCCAGCAGTGAACAGGACTACGAGCAGTACTTC. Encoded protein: CASSEQDYEQYF.

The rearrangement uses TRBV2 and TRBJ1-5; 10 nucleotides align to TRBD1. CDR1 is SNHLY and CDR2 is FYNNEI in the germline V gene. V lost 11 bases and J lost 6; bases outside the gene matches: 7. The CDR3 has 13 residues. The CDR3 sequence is CASGQGLSQPQHF. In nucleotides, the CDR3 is TGTGCCTCGGGACAGGGGCTAAGTCAGCCCCAGCATTTT. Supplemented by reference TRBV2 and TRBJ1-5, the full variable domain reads EPEVTQTPSHQVTQMGQEVILRCVPISNHLYFYWYRQILGQKVEFLVSFYNNEISEKSEIFDDQFSVERPDGSNFTLKIRSTKLEDSAMYFCASGQGLSQPQHFGDGTRLSIL.

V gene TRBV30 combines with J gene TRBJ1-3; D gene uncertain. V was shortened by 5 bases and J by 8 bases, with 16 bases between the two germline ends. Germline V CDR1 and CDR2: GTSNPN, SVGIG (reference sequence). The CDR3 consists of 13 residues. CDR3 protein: CAWAEEVRDTIYF. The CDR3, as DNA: TGTGCCTGGGCCGAGGAGGTTCGAGACACCATATATTTT.

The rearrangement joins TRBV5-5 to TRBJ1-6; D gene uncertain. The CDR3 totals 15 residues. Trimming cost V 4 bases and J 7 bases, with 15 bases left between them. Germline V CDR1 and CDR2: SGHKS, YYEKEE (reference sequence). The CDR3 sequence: CASSRPGHSNSPLHF. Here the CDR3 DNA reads TGTGCCAGCAGCCGGCCTGGGCATTCGAATTCACCCCTCCACTTT.

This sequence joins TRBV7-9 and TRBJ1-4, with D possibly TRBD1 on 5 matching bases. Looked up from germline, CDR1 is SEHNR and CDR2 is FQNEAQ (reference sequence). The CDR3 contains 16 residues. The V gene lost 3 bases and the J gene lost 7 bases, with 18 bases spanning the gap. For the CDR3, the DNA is TGTGCCAGCAGCTTGGGTTATACGGGGGGAGCTGAAAAACTGTTTTTT. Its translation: CASSLGYTGGAEKLFF. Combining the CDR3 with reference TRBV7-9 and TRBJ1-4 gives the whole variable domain DTGVSQNPRHKITKRGQNVTFRCDPISEHNRLYWYRQTLGQGPEFLTYFQNEAQLEKSRLLSDRFSAERPKGSFSTLEIQRTEQGDSAMYLCASSLGYTGGAEKLFFGSGTQLSVL.